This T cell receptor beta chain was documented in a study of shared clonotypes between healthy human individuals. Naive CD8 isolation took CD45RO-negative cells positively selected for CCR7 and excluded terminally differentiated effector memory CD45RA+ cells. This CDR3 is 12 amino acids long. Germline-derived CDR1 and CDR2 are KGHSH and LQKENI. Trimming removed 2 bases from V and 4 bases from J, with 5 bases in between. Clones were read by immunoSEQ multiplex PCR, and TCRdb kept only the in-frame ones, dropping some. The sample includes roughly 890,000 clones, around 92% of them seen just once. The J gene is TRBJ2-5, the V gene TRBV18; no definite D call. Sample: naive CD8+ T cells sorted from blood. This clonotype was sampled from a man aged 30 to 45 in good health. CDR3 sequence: CASSPEPETQYF. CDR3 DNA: TGTGCCAGCTCACCAGAGCCAGAGACCCAGTACTTC. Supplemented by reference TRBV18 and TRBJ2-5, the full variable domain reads NAGVMQNPRHLVRRRGQEARLRCSPMKGHSHVYWYRQLPEEGLKFMVYLQKENIIDESGMPKERFSAEFPKEGPSILRIQQVVRGDSAAYFCASSPEPETQYFGPGTRLLVL.